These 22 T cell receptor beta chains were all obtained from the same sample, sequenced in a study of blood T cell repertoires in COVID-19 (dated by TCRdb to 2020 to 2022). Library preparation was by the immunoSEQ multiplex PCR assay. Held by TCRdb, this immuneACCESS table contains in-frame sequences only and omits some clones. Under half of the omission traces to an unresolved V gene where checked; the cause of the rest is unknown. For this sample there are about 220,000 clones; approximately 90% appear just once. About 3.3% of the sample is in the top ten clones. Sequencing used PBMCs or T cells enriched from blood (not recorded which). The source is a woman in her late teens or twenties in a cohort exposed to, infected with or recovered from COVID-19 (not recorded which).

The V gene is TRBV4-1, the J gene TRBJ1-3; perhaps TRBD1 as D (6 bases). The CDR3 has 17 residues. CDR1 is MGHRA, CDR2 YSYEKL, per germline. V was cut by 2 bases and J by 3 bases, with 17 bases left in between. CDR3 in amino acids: CASSQNPRGAYGNTIYF. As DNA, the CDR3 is TGCGCCAGCAGCCAAAACCCCAGGGGCGCCTATGGAAACACCATATATTTT.

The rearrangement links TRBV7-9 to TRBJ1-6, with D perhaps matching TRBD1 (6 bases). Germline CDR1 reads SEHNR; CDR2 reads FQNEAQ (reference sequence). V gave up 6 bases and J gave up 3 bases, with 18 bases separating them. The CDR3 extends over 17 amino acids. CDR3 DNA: TGTGCCAGCAGTCTCGACAGGAGAACCTACTATAATTCACCCCTCCACTTT. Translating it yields CASSLDRRTYYNSPLHF.

The CDR3 is CATSREDRTEAFF. CDR3 nucleotide sequence: TGTGCCACCAGCAGAGAAGATAGGACAGAAGCTTTCTTT. The chain carries TRBV15 and TRBJ1-1; tentatively, D is TRBD1 (5 bases). The V end was cut by 0 bases, the J end by 8 bases, with 10 bases between. Germline values: CDR1 LNHNV, CDR2 YYDKDF (reference sequence). The CDR3 consists of 13 residues.

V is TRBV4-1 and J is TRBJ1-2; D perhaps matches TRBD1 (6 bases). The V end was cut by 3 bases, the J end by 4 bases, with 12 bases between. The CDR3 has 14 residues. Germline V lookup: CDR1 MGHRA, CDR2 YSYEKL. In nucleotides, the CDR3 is TGCGCCAGCAGCCATGGCGGACAGTTCTATGGCTACACCTTC. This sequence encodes CASSHGGQFYGYTF.

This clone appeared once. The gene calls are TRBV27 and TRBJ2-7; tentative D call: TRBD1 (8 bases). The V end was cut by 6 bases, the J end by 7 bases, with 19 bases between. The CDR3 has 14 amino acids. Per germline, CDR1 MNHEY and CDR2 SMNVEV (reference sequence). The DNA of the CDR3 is TGTGCCAGCAGGAGAGACAGGGGAGGGCGGGAGCAGTACTTC. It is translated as CASRRDRGGREQYF.

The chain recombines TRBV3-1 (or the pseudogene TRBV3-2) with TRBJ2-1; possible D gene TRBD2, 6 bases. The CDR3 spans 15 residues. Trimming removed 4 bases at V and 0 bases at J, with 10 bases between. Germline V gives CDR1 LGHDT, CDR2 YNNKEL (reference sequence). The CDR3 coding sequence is TGTGCCAGCAGCCCGCGGGATAGCTCCTACAATGAGCAGTTCTTC. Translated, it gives CASSPRDSSYNEQFF.

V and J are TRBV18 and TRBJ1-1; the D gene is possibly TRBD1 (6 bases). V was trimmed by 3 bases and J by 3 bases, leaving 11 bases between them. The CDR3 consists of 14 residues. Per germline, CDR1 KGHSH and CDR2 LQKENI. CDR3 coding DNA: TGTGCCAGCTCACCGACTTCAGGGGACACTGAAGCTTTCTTT. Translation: CASSPTSGDTEAFF.

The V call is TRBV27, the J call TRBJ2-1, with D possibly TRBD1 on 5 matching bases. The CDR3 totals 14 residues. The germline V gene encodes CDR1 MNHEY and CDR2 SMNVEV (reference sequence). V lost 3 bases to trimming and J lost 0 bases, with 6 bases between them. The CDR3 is CASSFRGSYNEQFF. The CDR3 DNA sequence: TGTGCCAGCAGTTTTAGGGGCTCCTACAATGAGCAGTTCTTC.

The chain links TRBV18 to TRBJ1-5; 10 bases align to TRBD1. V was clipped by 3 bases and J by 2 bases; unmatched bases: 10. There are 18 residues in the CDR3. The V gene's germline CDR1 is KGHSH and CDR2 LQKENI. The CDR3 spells CASSPAAPGTGGNQPQHF. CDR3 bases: TGTGCCAGCTCACCCGCTGCCCCCGGGACAGGGGGCAATCAGCCCCAGCATTTT.

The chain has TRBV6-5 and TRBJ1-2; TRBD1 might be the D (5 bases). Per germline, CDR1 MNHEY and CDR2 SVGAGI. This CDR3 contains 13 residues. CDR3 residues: CAVLGDSSYGYTF. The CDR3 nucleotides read TGTGCAGTGCTGGGGGACTCAAGCTATGGCTACACCTTC.

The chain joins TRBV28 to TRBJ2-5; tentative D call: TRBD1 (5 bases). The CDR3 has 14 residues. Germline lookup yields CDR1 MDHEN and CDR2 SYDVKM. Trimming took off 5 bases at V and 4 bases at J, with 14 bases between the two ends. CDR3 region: CASSSRGSGETQYF. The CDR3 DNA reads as TGTGCCAGCAGTAGTAGGGGATCTGGAGAGACCCAGTACTTC.

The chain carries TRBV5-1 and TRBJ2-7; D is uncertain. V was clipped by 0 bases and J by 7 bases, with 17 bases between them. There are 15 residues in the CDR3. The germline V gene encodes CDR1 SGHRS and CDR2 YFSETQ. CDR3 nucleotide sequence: TGCGCCAGCAGCTTGGGACTGACCCCCCGAGGAGAGCAGTACTTC. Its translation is CASSLGLTPRGEQYF.

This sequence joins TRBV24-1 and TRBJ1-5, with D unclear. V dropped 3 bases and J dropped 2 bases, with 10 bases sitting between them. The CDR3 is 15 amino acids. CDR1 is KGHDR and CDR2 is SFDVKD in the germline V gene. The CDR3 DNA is TGTGCCACCAGTGATCGCGGGCAGGGCAATCAGCCCCAGCATTTT. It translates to CATSDRGQGNQPQHF.

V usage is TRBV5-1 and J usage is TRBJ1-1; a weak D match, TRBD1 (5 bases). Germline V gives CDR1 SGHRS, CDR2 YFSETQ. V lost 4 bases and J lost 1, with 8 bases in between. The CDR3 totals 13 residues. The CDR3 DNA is TGCGCCAGCAGCCCCGGACAGAACACTGAAGCTTTCTTT. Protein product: CASSPGQNTEAFF.

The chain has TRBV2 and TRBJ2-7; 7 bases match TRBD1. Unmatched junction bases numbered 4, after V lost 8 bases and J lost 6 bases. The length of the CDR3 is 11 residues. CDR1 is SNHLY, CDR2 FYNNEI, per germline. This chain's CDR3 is CASHEGAEQYF. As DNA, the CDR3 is TGTGCCAGCCACGAGGGGGCCGAGCAGTACTTC.

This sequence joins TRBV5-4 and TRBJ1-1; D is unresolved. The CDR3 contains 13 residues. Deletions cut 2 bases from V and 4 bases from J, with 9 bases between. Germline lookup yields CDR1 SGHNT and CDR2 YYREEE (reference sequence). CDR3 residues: CASSFSDSTEAFF. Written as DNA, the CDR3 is TGTGCCAGCAGCTTTAGTGATAGCACTGAAGCTTTCTTT. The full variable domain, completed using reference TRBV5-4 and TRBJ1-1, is ETGVTQSPTHLIKTRGQQVTLRCSSQSGHNTVSWYQQALGQGPQFIFQYYREEENGRGNFPPRFSGLQFPNYSSELNVNALELDDSALYLCASSFSDSTEAFFGQGTRLTVV.

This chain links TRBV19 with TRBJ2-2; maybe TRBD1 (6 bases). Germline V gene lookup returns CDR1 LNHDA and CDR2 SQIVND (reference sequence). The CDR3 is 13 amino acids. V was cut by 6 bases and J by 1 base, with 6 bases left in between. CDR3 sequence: CASRTGNTGELFF. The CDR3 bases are TGTGCCAGTAGGACAGGGAACACCGGGGAGCTGTTTTTT.

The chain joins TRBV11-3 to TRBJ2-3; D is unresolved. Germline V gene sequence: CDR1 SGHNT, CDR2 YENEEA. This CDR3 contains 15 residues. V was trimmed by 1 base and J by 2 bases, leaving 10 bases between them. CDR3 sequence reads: CASSLGAHHTDTQYF. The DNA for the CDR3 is TGTGCCAGCAGCTTAGGGGCACACCACACAGATACGCAGTATTTT.

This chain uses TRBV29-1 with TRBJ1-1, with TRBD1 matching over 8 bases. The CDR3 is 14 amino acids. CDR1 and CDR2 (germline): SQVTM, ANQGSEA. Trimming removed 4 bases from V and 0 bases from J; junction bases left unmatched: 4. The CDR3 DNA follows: TGCAGCGTTGGGAGGACAGGGATGAACACTGAAGCTTTCTTT. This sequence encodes CSVGRTGMNTEAFF.

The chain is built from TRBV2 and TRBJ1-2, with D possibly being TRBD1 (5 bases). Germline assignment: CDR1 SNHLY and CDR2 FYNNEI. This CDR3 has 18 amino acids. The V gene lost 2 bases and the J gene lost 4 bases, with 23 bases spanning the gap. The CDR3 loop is CASSEILAVGQEGYGYTF. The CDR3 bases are TGTGCCAGCAGTGAAATTTTGGCGGTCGGACAAGAAGGCTATGGCTACACCTTC.

In DNA form, the CDR3 reads TGTGCCACCAGTGCCGAAGCGGGAGGGCTAAATGAGCAGTTCTTC. It encodes CATSAEAGGLNEQFF. V is TRBV24-1 and J is TRBJ2-1, with 10 bases that match TRBD2. CDR1 KGHDR and CDR2 SFDVKD come from the germline V gene. The junction had 7 bases not matched to a gene; V was cut back by 5 bases and J by 7 bases. The CDR3 sequence is 15 residues long.

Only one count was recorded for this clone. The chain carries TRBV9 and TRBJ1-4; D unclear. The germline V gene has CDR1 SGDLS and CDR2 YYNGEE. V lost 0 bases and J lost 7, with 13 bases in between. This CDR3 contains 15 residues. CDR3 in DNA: TGTGCCAGCAGCGTAGGATGGTCACGGGGTGAAAAACTGTTTTTT. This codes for CASSVGWSRGEKLFF.